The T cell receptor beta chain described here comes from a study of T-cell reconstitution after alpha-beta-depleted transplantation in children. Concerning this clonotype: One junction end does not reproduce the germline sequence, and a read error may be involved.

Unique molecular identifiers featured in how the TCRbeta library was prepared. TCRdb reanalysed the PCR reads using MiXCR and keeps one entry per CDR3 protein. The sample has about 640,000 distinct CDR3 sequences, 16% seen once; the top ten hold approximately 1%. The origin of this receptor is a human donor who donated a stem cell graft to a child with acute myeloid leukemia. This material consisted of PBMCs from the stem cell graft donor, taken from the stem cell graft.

The DNA for the CDR3 is TGTGCCAGCAGTTTTACCGGGACAGGGAGGGATCTGTTTTTT. Translating gives CASSFTGTGRDLFF. The chain links TRBV27 to TRBJ2-2; TRBD1 agrees at 9 bases. Germline CDR1 is MNHEY and CDR2 is SMNVEV (reference sequence). The CDR3 totals 14 residues.